This entry describes one T cell receptor (beta chain). Its antigen remains unidentified. CDR3 length: 14 amino acids. V was shortened by 3 bases and J by 0 bases, with 7 bases between the two germline ends. From germline, CDR1 is SGHVS and CDR2 FNYEAQ. Extracted from the samples, RNA was reverse transcribed into cDNA to serve as the sequencing template. Repertoires were generated with immunoSEQ multiplex PCR, while TCRdb's copy carries only in-frame clones and drops some. This table holds 60,000 to 90,000 clones, 60% to 70% found once. Treatment denoted: oral pan-JAK inhibitor, 5-10 mg twice daily. Collected material from alopecia areata patients comprised lesional scalp punch biopsies and peripheral blood. Sorting of CD4+ and CD8+ T cells was performed on PBMCs. This record comes from a study of CD8+ T cells in alopecia areata. Notes on the study in general: Throughout tofacitinib, many expanded lesional clones continued to persist in scalp and blood.

The chain employs TRBV7-6 and TRBJ2-3; D remains ambiguous. The clonotype was recovered from a human donor with alopecia areata. The sequencing here drew on CD8+ T cells sorted from blood, taken at week 24, from a patient treated with tofacitinib. DNA of the CDR3: TGTGCCAGCAGCTTTATGTCTAGCACAGATACGCAGTATTTT. This sequence encodes CASSFMSSTDTQYF.